This entry lists 2 T cell receptor beta chains sequenced from one sample in a study of cytomegalovirus exposure and HLA in healthy donors. The PCR ran on 60 Vbeta and 13 Jbeta primers. The data were produced by immunoSEQ multiplex PCR, yet TCRdb's version contains in-frame clones alone and is incomplete. Here the sample spans 200,000 or so clones, around 83% being singletons. Sequenced: PBMCs. The receptor set was obtained from a woman aged 50 to 60 in good health and CMV-seropositive.

The rearrangement uses TRBV30 and TRBJ1-2; D unresolved. This CDR3 comprises 12 residues. Germline V gene data show CDR1 as GTSNPN and CDR2 as SVGIG (reference sequence). Deletions cut 1 base from V and 3 bases from J, with 6 bases between. This chain's CDR3 is CAWSEEDYGYTF. CDR3 nucleotides: TGTGCCTGGAGTGAGGAGGACTATGGCTACACCTTC. Using reference TRBV30 and TRBJ1-2 for the parts outside the CDR3, the full variable domain is SQTIHQWPATLVQPVGSPLSLECTVEGTSNPNLYWYRQAAGRGLQLLFYSVGIGQISSEVPQNLSASRPQDRQFILSSKKLLLSDSGFYLCAWSEEDYGYTFGSGTRLTVV.

The rearrangement links TRBV5-1 to TRBJ2-1; TRBD2 might be the D (7 bases). The germline V and J ends were trimmed by 0 bases and 2 bases, with 9 bases remaining between them. The CDR3 totals 15 residues. CDR1 is SGHRS, CDR2 YFSETQ, per germline. The CDR3 nucleotides read TGCGCCAGCAGCTTGGGCGGGGGCGCCTACAATGAGCAGTTCTTC. This gives the protein CASSLGGGAYNEQFF.